This T cell receptor (beta chain) was sequenced during a study of blood T cell repertoires in COVID-19. Overall study: Acute and convalescent COVID-19 samples came from the United States, Italy and Spain. T cells, B-cell-depleted T cells, or PBMCs supplied cDNA or gDNA.

Authors' methods: Cell counts per sample came from amplifying reference gene primers. Assay: immunoSEQ multiplex PCR; the TCRdb copy retains only in-frame clones and omits some. The V and J calls and clone size come from that table; D and trimming were worked out from the DNA. The sample includes about 240,000 clones, less than 90% seen only once; the top ten take around 5.9%. Germline V gene lookup returns CDR1 SGHKS and CDR2 YYEKEE (reference sequence). Trimming stripped 6 bases from V and 3 bases from J, with 13 bases between. This CDR3 is 14 amino acids long. The V gene is TRBV5-5, the J gene TRBJ1-5, with a tentative D call TRBD1 (5 bases). Sequenced material: peripheral blood. The clonotype was recovered from a man aged 55 to 70 with acute or convalescent COVID-19. The DNA of the CDR3 is TGTGCCAGCACCTTTGACAGCACCAATCAGCCCCAGCATTTT. Protein: CASTFDSTNQPQHF.